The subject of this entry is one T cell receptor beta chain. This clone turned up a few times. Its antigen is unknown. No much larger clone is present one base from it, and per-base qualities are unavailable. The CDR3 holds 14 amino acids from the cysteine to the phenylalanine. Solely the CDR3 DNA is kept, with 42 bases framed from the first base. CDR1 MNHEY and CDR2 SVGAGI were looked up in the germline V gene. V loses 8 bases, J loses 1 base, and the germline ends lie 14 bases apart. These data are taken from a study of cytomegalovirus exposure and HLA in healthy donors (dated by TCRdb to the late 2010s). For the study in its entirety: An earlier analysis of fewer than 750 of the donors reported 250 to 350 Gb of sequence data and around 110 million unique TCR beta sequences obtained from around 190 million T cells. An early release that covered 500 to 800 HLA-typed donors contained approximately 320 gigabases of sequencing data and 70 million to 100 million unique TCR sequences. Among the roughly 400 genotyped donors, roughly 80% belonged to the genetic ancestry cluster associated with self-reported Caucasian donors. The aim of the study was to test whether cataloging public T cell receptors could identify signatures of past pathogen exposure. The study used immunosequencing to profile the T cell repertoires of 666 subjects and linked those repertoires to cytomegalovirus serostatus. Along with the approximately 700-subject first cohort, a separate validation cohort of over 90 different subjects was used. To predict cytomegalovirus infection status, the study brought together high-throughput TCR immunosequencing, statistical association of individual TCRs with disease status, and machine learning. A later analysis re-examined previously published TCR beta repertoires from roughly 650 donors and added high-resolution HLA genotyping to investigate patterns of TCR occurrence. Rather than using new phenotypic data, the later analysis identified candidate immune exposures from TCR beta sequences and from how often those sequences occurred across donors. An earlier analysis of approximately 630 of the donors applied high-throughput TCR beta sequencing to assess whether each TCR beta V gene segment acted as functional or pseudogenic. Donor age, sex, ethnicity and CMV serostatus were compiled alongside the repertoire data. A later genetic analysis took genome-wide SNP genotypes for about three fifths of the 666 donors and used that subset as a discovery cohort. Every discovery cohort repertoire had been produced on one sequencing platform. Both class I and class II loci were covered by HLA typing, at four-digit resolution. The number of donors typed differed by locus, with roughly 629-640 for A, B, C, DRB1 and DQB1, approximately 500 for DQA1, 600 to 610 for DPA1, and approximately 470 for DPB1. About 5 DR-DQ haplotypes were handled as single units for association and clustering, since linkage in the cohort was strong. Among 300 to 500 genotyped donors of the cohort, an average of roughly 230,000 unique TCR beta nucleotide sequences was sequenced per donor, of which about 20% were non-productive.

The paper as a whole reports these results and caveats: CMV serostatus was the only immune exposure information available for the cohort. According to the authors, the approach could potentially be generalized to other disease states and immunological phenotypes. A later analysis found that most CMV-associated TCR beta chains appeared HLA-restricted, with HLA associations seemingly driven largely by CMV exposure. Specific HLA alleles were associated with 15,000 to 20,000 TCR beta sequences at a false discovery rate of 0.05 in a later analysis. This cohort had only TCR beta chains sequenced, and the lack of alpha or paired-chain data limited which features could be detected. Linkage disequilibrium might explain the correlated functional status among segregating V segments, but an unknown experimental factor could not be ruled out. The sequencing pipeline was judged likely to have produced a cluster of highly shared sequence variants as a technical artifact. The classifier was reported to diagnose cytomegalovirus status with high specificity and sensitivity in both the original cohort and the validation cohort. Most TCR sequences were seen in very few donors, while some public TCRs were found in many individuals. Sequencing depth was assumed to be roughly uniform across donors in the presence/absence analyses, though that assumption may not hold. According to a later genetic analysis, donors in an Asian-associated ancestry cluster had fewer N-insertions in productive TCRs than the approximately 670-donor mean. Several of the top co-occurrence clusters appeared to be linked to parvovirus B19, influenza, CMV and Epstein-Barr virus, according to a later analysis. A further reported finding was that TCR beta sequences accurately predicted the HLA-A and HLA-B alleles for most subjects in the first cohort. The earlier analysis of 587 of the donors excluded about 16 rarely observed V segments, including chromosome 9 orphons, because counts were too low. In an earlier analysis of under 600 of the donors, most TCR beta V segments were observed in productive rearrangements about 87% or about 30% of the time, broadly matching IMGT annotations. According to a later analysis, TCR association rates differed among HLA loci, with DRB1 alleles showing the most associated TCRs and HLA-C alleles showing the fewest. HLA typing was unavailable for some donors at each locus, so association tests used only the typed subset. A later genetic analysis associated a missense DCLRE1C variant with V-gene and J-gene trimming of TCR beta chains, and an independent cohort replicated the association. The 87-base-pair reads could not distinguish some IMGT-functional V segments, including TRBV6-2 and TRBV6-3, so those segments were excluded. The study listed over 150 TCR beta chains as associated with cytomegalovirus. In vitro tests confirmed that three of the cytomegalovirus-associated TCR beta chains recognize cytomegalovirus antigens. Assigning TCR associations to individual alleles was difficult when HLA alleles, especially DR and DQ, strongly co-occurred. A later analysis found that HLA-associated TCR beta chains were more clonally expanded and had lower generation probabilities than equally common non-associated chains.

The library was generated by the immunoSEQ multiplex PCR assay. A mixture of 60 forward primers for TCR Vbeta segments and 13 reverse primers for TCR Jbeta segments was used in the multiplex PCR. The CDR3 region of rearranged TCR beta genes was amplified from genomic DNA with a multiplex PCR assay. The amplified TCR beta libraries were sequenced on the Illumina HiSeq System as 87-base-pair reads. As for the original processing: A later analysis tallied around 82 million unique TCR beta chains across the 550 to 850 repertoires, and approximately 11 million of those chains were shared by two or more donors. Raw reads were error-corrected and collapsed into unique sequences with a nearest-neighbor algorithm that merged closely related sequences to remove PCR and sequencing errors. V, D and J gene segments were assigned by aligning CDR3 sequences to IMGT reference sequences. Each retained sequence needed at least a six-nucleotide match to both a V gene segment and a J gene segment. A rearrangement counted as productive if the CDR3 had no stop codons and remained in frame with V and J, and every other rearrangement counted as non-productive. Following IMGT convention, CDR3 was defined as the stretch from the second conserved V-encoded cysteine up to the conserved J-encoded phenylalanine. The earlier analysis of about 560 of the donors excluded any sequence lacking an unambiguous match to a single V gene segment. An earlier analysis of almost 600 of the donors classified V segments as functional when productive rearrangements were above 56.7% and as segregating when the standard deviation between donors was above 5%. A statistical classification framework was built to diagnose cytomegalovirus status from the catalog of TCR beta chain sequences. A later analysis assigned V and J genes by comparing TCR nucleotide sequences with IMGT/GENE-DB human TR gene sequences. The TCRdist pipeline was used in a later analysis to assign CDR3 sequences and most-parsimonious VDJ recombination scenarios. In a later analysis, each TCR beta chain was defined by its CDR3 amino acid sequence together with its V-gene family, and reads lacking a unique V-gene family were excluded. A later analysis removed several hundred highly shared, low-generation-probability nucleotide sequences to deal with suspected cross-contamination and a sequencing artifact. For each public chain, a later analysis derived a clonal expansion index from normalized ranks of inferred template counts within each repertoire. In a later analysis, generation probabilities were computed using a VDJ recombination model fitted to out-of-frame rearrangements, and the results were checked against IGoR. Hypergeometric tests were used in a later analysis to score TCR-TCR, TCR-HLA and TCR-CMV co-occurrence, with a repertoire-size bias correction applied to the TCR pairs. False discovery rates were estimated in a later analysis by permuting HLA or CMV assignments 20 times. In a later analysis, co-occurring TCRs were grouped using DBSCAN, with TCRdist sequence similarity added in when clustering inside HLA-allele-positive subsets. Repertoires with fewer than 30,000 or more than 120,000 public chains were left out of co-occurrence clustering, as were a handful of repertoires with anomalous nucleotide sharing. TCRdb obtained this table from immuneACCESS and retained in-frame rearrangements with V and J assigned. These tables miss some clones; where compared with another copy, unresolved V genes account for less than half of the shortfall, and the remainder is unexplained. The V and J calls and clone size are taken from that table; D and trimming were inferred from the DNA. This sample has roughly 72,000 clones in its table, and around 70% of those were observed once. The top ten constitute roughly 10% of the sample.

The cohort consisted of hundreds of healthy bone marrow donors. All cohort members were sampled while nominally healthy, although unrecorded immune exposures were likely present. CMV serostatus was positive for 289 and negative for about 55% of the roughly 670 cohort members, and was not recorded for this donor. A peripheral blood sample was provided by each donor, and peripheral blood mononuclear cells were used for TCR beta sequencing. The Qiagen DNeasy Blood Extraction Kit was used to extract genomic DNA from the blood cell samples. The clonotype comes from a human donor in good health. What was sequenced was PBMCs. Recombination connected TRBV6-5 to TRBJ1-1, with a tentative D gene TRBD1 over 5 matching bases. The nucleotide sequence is TGTGCCAGCGGGAGGGCAGGGAGGAACACTGAAGCTTTCTTT. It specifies CASGRAGRNTEAFF.